This is a list of T cell receptor beta chains from one sample in a study of blood T cell repertoires in COVID-19. The protocol was immunoSEQ multiplex PCR, while the TCRdb copy is restricted to in-frame clones and leaves out a portion. The sample has some 110,000 clones, around 90% seen once. Sequencing was carried out using peripheral blood. The receptors originated from a human donor in a cohort sampled during active COVID-19. CDR3s include the opening cysteine and the closing phenylalanine or tryptophan. D genes are given only for firm matches. Size tells how often a clone was seen (once, few, many) or the class of an expanded clone, and some rows leave it out.

j_gene | d_gene | v_gene | abundance | CDR3aa | CDR3nt
TRBJ2-3 | . | TRBV14 | . | CASSHRTLRGDTQYF | TGTGCCAGCAGCCACCGGACTCTAAGAGGAGATACGCAGTATTTT
TRBJ2-1 | TRBD1 | TRBV7-9 | . | CASSLAGTATYNEQFF | TGTGCCAGCAGCTTAGCCGGGACAGCTACCTACAATGAGCAGTTCTTC
TRBJ2-1 | . | TRBV19 | . | CASSIDRGSYNEQFF | TGTGCCAGTAGTATAGACCGGGGGTCATACAATGAGCAGTTCTTC
TRBJ1-2 | TRBD1 | TRBV4-1 | . | CASSIRPGQGYGYTF | TGCGCCAGCAGCATTCGACCGGGACAGGGGTATGGCTACACCTTC
TRBJ2-5 | . | TRBV9 | . | CASSASDGTQQETQYF | TGTGCCAGCAGCGCTTCCGACGGGACACAACAAGAGACCCAGTACTTC
TRBJ1-1 | . | TRBV3-1/TRBV3-2 | . | CASSQRLGDTEAFF | TGTGCCAGCAGCCAAAGGCTCGGGGACACTGAAGCTTTCTTT
TRBJ2-3 | . | TRBV7-3 | . | CASSLGAADTQYF | TGTGCCAGCAGCCTAGGGGCTGCAGATACGCAGTATTTT
TRBJ2-1 | . | TRBV6-5 | few | CAASPGLSYNEQFF | TGTGCCGCCTCCCCAGGGTTATCCTACAATGAGCAGTTCTTC
TRBJ2-7 | TRBD1 | TRBV5-1 | few | CASSRTGLSYEQYF | TGCGCCAGCAGCCGGACAGGCCTCTCCTACGAGCAGTACTTC
TRBJ1-2 | . | TRBV6-6 | . | CASTQGLDSYGYTF | TGTGCCAGCACCCAGGGGTTGGACAGCTATGGCTACACCTTC
TRBJ1-2 | TRBD1 | TRBV5-1 | . | CASSLVPGGGGYTF | TGCGCCAGCAGCTTGGTGCCAGGGGGAGGTGGCTACACCTTC
TRBJ2-1 | TRBD2 | TRBV3-1/TRBV3-2 | . | CASSPWTSYNEQFF | TGTGCCAGCAGCCCGTGGACTAGTTACAATGAGCAGTTCTTC
TRBJ1-1 | TRBD1 | TRBV27 | . | CASSLPRDRGVTEAFF | TGTGCCAGCAGTTTACCCCGGGACAGGGGTGTCACTGAAGCTTTCTTT
TRBJ2-6 | TRBD1 | TRBV14 | few | CASSRILQGAGANVLTF | TGTGCCAGCAGCCGCATACTACAGGGGGCTGGGGCCAACGTCCTGACTTTC
TRBJ2-5 | TRBD1 | TRBV5-4 | . | CASSFGTGQETQYF | TGTGCCAGCAGCTTTGGGACAGGGCAAGAGACCCAGTACTTC
TRBJ1-5 | . | TRBV6-5 | . | CASSPRDSNQPQHF | TGTGCCAGCAGTCCCAGGGATAGCAATCAGCCCCAGCATTTT
TRBJ2-3 | TRBD2 | TRBV5-1 | . | CASSFSSGRADTQYF | TGCGCCAGCAGCTTCTCTAGCGGGAGGGCAGATACGCAGTATTTT
TRBJ1-2 | . | TRBV30 | . | CAWSLQGNYGYTF | TGTGCCTGGAGTCTACAGGGCAACTATGGCTACACCTTC
TRBJ1-3 | TRBD1 | TRBV28 | . | CASSIHRGRSGNTIYF | TGTGCCAGCAGTATACACAGGGGCCGCTCTGGAAACACCATATATTTT
TRBJ2-7 | . | TRBV7-2 | . | CASSWGRGYRDEQYF | TGTGCCAGCAGCTGGGGCAGGGGCTACCGTGACGAGCAGTACTTC
TRBJ1-5 | . | TRBV19 | . | CASSYDRSGRTQPQHF | TGTGCCAGTAGTTATGACAGGTCGGGTCGCACTCAGCCCCAGCATTTT
TRBJ2-7 | TRBD2 | TRBV29-1 | . | CSVLLAGAIYEQYF | TGCAGCGTCCTCTTAGCGGGGGCCATCTACGAGCAGTACTTC
TRBJ2-1 | . | TRBV3-1/TRBV3-2 | . | CASSQDLMRVVEQFF | TGTGCCAGCAGCCAAGATCTTATGAGGGTTGTTGAGCAGTTCTTC